This TCR beta chain appears in the sequencing data of a study of blood T cells in healthy people across ages. Study-level information: Researchers report that template switching captured about one barcoded beta molecule per two T cells.

A second PCR, run for roughly 7 to 12 cycles, used a sample-barcoded 5' primer plus a J-beta primer mix. Each cDNA molecule was tagged by a template-switch adaptor that had 12 random nucleotides. MiXCR was run by TCRdb on the 5' RACE reads, yielding one entry per CDR3 protein. The data show about 1.1 million distinct CDR3 sequences, with under 40% seen just once and roughly 13% held by the top ten. Study-wide results and caveats: With naive T cell percentage, TCR beta diversity showed a strong correlation.

A remark on this clonotype: Its target is not known.

This CDR3 region has 15 residues. Germline CDR1 SGHAT, CDR2 FQNNGV. The V gene lost 5 bases and the J gene lost 6 bases, with 17 bases spanning the gap. Total RNA extracted from each sample amounted to at least 6 micrograms. Sequenced: blood. This sequence joins TRBV11-2 and TRBJ2-1, with a possible D match to TRBD1 (6 bases). This receptor was identified in a man in his late teens or twenties in good health. CDR3 nucleotide sequence: TGTGCCAGCAGCCCAGCCCGGGCAGGGGCCAATGAGCAGTTCTTC. Translating gives CASSPARAGANEQFF.